These 23 T cell receptor beta chains share one sample of origin, sequenced in a study of T-cell reconstitution after alpha-beta-depleted transplantation in children. The library targeted TCRbeta and was prepared with unique molecular identifiers. TCRdb passed the PCR reads through MiXCR, listing each CDR3 protein once. The sample includes around 450,000 distinct CDR3 sequences, about 40% seen only once; the top ten take around 29%. The sample was PBMCs, taken before TCRalphabeta/CD19-depleted stem cell transplant. Receptors originate from a girl aged 2 to 9 with aplastic anemia, due to receive a stem cell transplant.

This clonotype was counted ten times or more. This chain uses TRBV7-2 with TRBJ2-4; D is undetermined. This CDR3 spans 16 amino acids. Looked up from germline, CDR1 is SGHTA and CDR2 is FQGNSA. Trimming pared 5 bases from V and 2 bases from J, leaving 16 bases between. The CDR3 DNA reads TGTGCCAGCAGCCAAGGGCCGGGTTCATCCAAAAACATTCAGTACTTC. This translates into CASSQGPGSSKNIQYF.

This chain links TRBV20-1 with TRBJ1-4; 7 bases map to TRBD1. Germline lookup yields CDR1 DFQATT and CDR2 SNEGSKA (reference sequence). The ends lost 6 bases at V and 4 bases at J; junction bases unmatched: 11. The CDR3 is made up of 15 amino acids. CDR3 loop: CSAELAGQINEKLFF. CDR3 DNA: TGCAGTGCGGAACTCGCGGGACAGATTAATGAAAAACTGTTTTTT.

This chain joins TRBV28 and TRBJ2-2; TRBD1 matches 8 bases. CDR1 and CDR2 from the germline V gene are MDHEN and SYDVKM. Losses at the gene ends were 2 bases for V and 4 bases for J; bases not matched to a gene: 6. This CDR3 is built from 16 residues. CDR3 DNA sequence: TGTGCCAGCAGTTTAAGGGACAGGTGGCGCACCGGGGAGCTGTTTTTT. It encodes CASSLRDRWRTGELFF.

This clonotype was counted at least ten times. The J gene is TRBJ2-1, the V gene TRBV7-9; no definite D call. V was clipped by 1 base and J by 4 bases, with 11 bases between them. Germline values: CDR1 SEHNR, CDR2 FQNEAQ (reference sequence). The CDR3 has 15 amino acids. CDR3 in amino acids: CASSLVSSRYNEQFF. The CDR3 DNA reads TGTGCCAGCAGCTTAGTTAGCTCCAGGTACAATGAGCAGTTCTTC. The complete variable domain, with remaining parts taken from reference TRBV7-9 and TRBJ2-1, reads DTGVSQNPRHKITKRGQNVTFRCDPISEHNRLYWYRQTLGQGPEFLTYFQNEAQLEKSRLLSDRFSAERPKGSFSTLEIQRTEQGDSAMYLCASSLVSSRYNEQFFGPGTRLTVL.

This clonotype appeared many times. This chain links TRBV14 with TRBJ1-2, with TRBD1 matching over 9 bases. With V trimmed by 4 bases and J by 2 bases, 2 bases remained unmatched. This CDR3 is 14 amino acids long. Germline values: CDR1 SGHDN, CDR2 FVKESK. The CDR3 nucleotides are TGTGCCAGCAGCCCCGGGACAGGGAACTATGGCTACACCTTC. Amino acid sequence: CASSPGTGNYGYTF.

V gene TRBV15 combines with J gene TRBJ2-1, with 7 bases aligning to TRBD2. With 5 bases clipped from V and 4 bases from J, the junction kept 2 bases outside the gene matches. In germline, CDR1 is LNHNV, CDR2 YYDKDF (reference sequence). This CDR3 is 13 amino acids long. Written as DNA, the CDR3 is TGTGCCACCAGCGCGGGAGCGTACAATGAGCAGTTCTTC. Protein product: CATSAGAYNEQFF.

This clonotype was counted only a few times. The rearrangement links TRBV18 to TRBJ2-5; 7 bases fit TRBD2. Germline loops: CDR1 KGHSH, CDR2 LQKENI. The ends lost 4 bases at V and 2 bases at J; junction bases unmatched: 4. The CDR3 sequence is 14 residues long. In DNA form, the CDR3 reads TGTGCCAGCTCACAAGGACTAGGACAAGAGACCCAGTACTTC. Residues: CASSQGLGQETQYF.

The rearrangement uses TRBV7-2 and TRBJ2-7; D gene ambiguous. Germline V gene lookup returns CDR1 SGHTA and CDR2 FQGNSA. There are 14 residues in the CDR3. V shed 5 bases and J shed 4 bases, with 15 bases lying between them. The CDR3 reads CASSQGRSRYEQYF. In DNA, the CDR3 is TGTGCCAGCAGCCAAGGCCGGTCACGTTACGAGCAGTACTTC.

Ten or more counts support this clonotype. The chain combines TRBV7-9 with TRBJ2-7, with 8 bases lining up with TRBD2. The trim removed 5 bases at V and 2 bases at J, leaving 11 bases unmatched. CDR3 length: 16 amino acids. Germline lookup yields CDR1 SEHNR and CDR2 FQNEAQ (reference sequence). The chain's CDR3 is CASSHPIGGGAYEQYF. The CDR3 nucleotides are TGTGCCAGCAGCCACCCTATCGGGGGGGGCGCCTACGAGCAGTACTTC.

In this sample, this clonotype turned up many times. This sequence joins TRBV12-3 or TRBV12-4 and TRBJ2-7, with a weak D call TRBD2 (5 bases). This CDR3 is built from 14 residues. Trimming cost V 0 bases and J 7 bases, with 13 bases left between them. The CDR3 nucleotides read TGTGCCAGCAGTTTAGCGGGAGATTCGGTAGAGCAGTACTTC. It yields the protein CASSLAGDSVEQYF.

This clonotype was found once. One end of the junction varies from germline; a read error may be responsible. The rearrangement links TRBV20-1 to TRBJ2-1, with 14 nucleotides matching TRBD2. The CDR3 length is 16 residues. CDR1 is DFQATT, CDR2 SNEGSKA, per germline (reference sequence). For the CDR3, the DNA is TGCTGTGCTAGACCTCCAGGACTAGCGGGAGGCAATGAGCAGTTCTTC. Translating gives CCARPPGLAGGNEQFF.

This clonotype was observed a handful of times. The CDR3 protein is CASSLKAGEQYF. Here the CDR3 DNA reads TGCGCCAGCAGCTTAAAGGCGGGAGAGCAGTATTTT. This chain links TRBV5-1 with TRBJ2-3; TRBD2 agrees at 7 bases. This CDR3 has 12 amino acids. J gave up 11 bases and V 2 bases, and 5 bases lay outside the gene matches. CDR1 is SGHRS and CDR2 is YFSETQ in the germline V gene.

The rearrangement links TRBV5-1 to TRBJ2-2; D is uncertain. V lost 4 bases and J lost 0, with 7 bases in between. Germline CDR1 SGHRS, CDR2 YFSETQ. CDR3 size: 14 residues. This CDR3 reads CASSTRANTGELFF. The CDR3 nucleotides read TGCGCCAGCAGCACCCGGGCGAACACCGGGGAGCTGTTTTTT.

This chain uses TRBV6-1 with TRBJ2-2; no firm D call. CDR1 and CDR2 (germline): MNHNS, SASEGT. V was pared by 6 bases and J by 3 bases, with 11 bases between. The CDR3 runs to 14 residues. The CDR3 bases are TGTGCCAGCAGCATTGGGTTGGACACCGGGGAGCTGTTTTTT. Translation: CASSIGLDTGELFF.

The V and J genes are TRBV20-1 and TRBJ2-7, with unresolved D. The CDR3 spans 15 residues. V gave up 2 bases and J gave up 0 bases, with 14 bases separating them. Germline V gene data show CDR1 as DFQATT and CDR2 as SNEGSKA (reference sequence). CDR3 region: CSARRFAVFSYEQYF. CDR3 coding DNA: TGCAGTGCTAGAAGGTTCGCGGTGTTCTCCTACGAGCAGTACTTC.

The gene calls are TRBV4-1 and TRBJ2-1; D is uncertain. The CDR3 covers 16 residues. V was pared by 3 bases and J by 5 bases, with 17 bases between. The germline V gene encodes CDR1 MGHRA and CDR2 YSYEKL. DNA of the CDR3: TGCGCCAGCAGCCATGTCTCTAGATTGGAGAACAATGAGCAGTTCTTC. Translation: CASSHVSRLENNEQFF.

This clonotype was detected only once. The chain joins TRBV29-1 to TRBJ1-1; the D is unclear. Trimming stripped 0 bases from V and 10 bases from J, with 9 bases between. The germline gives CDR1 SQVTM, CDR2 ANQGSEA. This CDR3 has 11 residues. CDR3 residues: CSVEDIPGAFF. In DNA form, the CDR3 reads TGCAGCGTTGAAGATATTCCCGGAGCTTTCTTT.

Regarding this clonotype: A much larger clone differs by one base, so this may be a read error. The rearrangement links TRBV12-3 or TRBV12-4 to TRBJ2-2; a possible D gene is TRBD1 (6 bases). CDR3 length: 15 amino acids. The CDR3 is CPSSWGQSNTGELFF. The CDR3 region has the DNA TGTCCCAGCAGTTGGGGACAATCGAACACCGGGGAGCTGTTTTTT.

This clonotype has a count of ten or more. The chain employs TRBV20-1 and TRBJ2-3; 7 bases fit TRBD2. CDR1 DFQATT and CDR2 SNEGSKA come from the germline V gene (reference sequence). The CDR3 extends over 19 amino acids. V lost 0 bases to trimming and J lost 4 bases; unmatched junction nucleotides: 19. The chain's CDR3 is CSARDLMKAGEGRADTQYF. For the CDR3, the DNA is TGCAGTGCTAGAGATTTGATGAAGGCGGGAGAAGGACGAGCAGATACGCAGTATTTT.

V is TRBV4-2 and J is TRBJ2-1, with D perhaps TRBD2 (6 bases). V lost 4 bases and J 3 bases, leaving 13 bases between the germline ends. This CDR3 spans 15 amino acids. Germline V lookup: CDR1 LGHNA, CDR2 YNFKEQ. CDR3 nucleotide sequence: TGTGCCAGCAGCCGAGAACTAGCAGGCTACAATGAGCAGTTCTTC. Protein product: CASSRELAGYNEQFF.

This clonotype was observed many times. This chain connects TRBV5-1 to TRBJ2-1, with TRBD2 identical over 7 bases. The junction had 9 bases not matched to a gene; V was cut back by 4 bases and J by 8 bases. This CDR3 is 14 amino acids long. The germline CDR1 and CDR2 sequences are SGHRS and YFSETQ. The CDR3, as DNA: TGCGCCAGCAGCCCAGGACTAGATCTAGATGAGCAGTTCTTC. Encoded protein: CASSPGLDLDEQFF.

The chain uses TRBV6-5 and TRBJ2-2; 11 nucleotides line up with TRBD2. The germline V gene encodes CDR1 MNHEY and CDR2 SVGAGI. CDR3 length: 17 amino acids. V was pared by 2 bases and J by 1 base, with 3 bases of the junction left unmatched. The CDR3 DNA sequence: TGTGCCAGCAGTTACCGAGGACTAGCGGGGAACACCGGGGAGCTGTTTTTT. This translates into CASSYRGLAGNTGELFF.

This rearrangement joins TRBV12-3 or TRBV12-4 to TRBJ2-1; D is unclear. This CDR3 region has 15 residues. The ends were cut back, 6 bases at V and 5 bases at J, with 17 bases in the middle. CDR3 sequence (DNA): TGTGCCAGCAGCCACCCTGAGACTCCCGACAATGAGCAGTTCTTC. Residues: CASSHPETPDNEQFF.